The next 32 T cell receptor beta chains were all read from a single sample in a study of vaccination effects on CD4 cells after COVID-19. Their target antigens are unknown. Following culture for approximately ten days, CD4+ T cells were isolated. TCRdb's copy holds only in-frame clones and misses some; the assay was immunoSEQ multiplex PCR. The data show some 39,000 clones, roughly 82% seen once. The material was CD4+ T cells from PBMCs cultured without peptide, obtained before COVID-19 vaccination. These receptors were taken from a human donor who received a COVID-19 vaccine.

The V and J genes are TRBV2 and TRBJ1-5; 8 bases are a match to TRBD1. CDR3 length equals 15 residues. V dropped 7 bases and J dropped 1; count of bases not matched to a gene: 6. Germline V gene lookup returns CDR1 SNHLY and CDR2 FYNNEI. CDR3 protein: CASKRTGHSNQPQHF. The CDR3 region has the DNA TGTGCCAGCAAAAGGACAGGGCACAGCAATCAGCCCCAGCATTTT.

This chain uses TRBV29-1 with TRBJ2-2, with D possibly matching TRBD2 (5 bases). V gave up 3 bases and J gave up 3 bases, with 8 bases separating them. CDR3 size: 13 residues. CDR1 is SQVTM, CDR2 ANQGSEA, per germline. CDR3 coding DNA: TGCAGCGTTGACGCGGACTACACCGGGGAGCTGTTTTTT. Translation: CSVDADYTGELFF.

This sequence joins TRBV19 and TRBJ2-5; D perhaps matches TRBD1 (5 bases). This CDR3 spans 14 amino acids. V lost 2 bases, J lost 5 bases, and 12 bases lay in between. Germline loops: CDR1 LNHDA, CDR2 SQIVND (reference sequence). The CDR3 is CASSIMKGRETQYF. The CDR3 nucleotides read TGTGCCAGTAGTATAATGAAGGGGCGGGAGACCCAGTACTTC.

The chain combines TRBV5-1 with TRBJ2-2; D may be TRBD1 (6 bases). Germline V gene sequence: CDR1 SGHRS, CDR2 YFSETQ. This CDR3 region has 15 residues. Trimming cost V 8 bases and J 1 base, with 15 bases left between them. The CDR3 reads CASSTGTQNTGELFF. The CDR3 DNA reads as TGCGCCAGTTCGACCGGGACACAGAACACCGGGGAGCTGTTTTTT.

This chain joins TRBV4-2 and TRBJ1-2; D is uncertain. From germline, CDR1 is LGHNA and CDR2 YNFKEQ. The CDR3 runs 16 residues. The V end lost 1 base, the J end lost 4 bases, and 16 bases lay between the germline ends. The CDR3 loop is CASSQATATPPYGYTF. CDR3 nucleotides: TGTGCCAGCAGCCAAGCAACCGCGACCCCCCCCTATGGCTACACCTTC.

The chain is built from TRBV4-1 and TRBJ1-5; D may be TRBD1 (6 bases). The germline gives CDR1 MGHRA, CDR2 YSYEKL. CDR3 length: 19 amino acids. Trimming took off 0 bases at V and 2 bases at J, with 20 bases between the two ends. The chain's CDR3 is CASSQDYPNGGLGNQPQHF. CDR3 coding DNA: TGCGCCAGCAGCCAAGACTATCCAAATGGGGGGCTGGGCAATCAGCCCCAGCATTTT.

The J gene is TRBJ2-3, the V gene TRBV4-1, with 11 bases fitting TRBD1. CDR1 is MGHRA, CDR2 YSYEKL, per germline. The junction had 14 bases not matched to a gene; V was cut back by 8 bases and J by 4 bases. This CDR3 has 17 residues. The CDR3, as DNA: TGCGCCAGCTCTTTTGGCATAGGACAGGGGGCGGCAGATACGCAGTATTTT. Encoded protein: CASSFGIGQGAADTQYF.

The chain combines TRBV7-3 with TRBJ1-1; 7 bases are a match to TRBD1. The J segment lost 4 bases and the V segment lost 10 bases, leaving 21 bases of the junction unmatched. Germline CDR1 reads SGHTA; CDR2 reads FQGTGA. The CDR3 runs to 17 residues. CDR3: CATDSLQGSTWSTEAFF. CDR3 in DNA: TGTGCCACGGATTCCCTACAGGGGTCTACCTGGAGCACTGAAGCTTTCTTT.

The CDR3 coding sequence is TGTGCCAGTATTCCCCATGGCAGGGATTGTTACGAGCAGTACGTC. Its protein is CASIPHGRDCYEQYV. V is TRBV19 and J is TRBJ2-7; D is possibly TRBD1 (5 bases). Germline V gene data show CDR1 as LNHDA and CDR2 as SQIVND (reference sequence). The CDR3 sequence is 15 residues long. The V end lost 7 bases, the J end lost 4 bases, and 20 bases lay between the germline ends.

V and J are TRBV9 and TRBJ1-5, with D perhaps matching TRBD1 (5 bases). Germline CDR1 and CDR2: SGDLS and YYNGEE. The CDR3 spans 17 residues. Between the trimmed V and J ends, which lost 3 bases and 1 base, there was a span of 17 bases. The CDR3 bases are TGTGCCAGCAGCGCCACACCCGGGACTTGGAGCAATCAGCCCCAGCATTTT. It specifies CASSATPGTWSNQPQHF.

The chain employs TRBV2 and TRBJ1-1, with TRBD1 matching over 7 bases. The CDR3 has 14 residues. V shed 4 bases, J shed 5 bases, and the junction held 7 bases outside the gene matches. CDR1 and CDR2 from the germline V gene are SNHLY and FYNNEI. The CDR3 DNA follows: TGTGCCAGCAGTGGGATCAGGGGGAGTACTGAAGCTTTCTTT. The encoded protein is CASSGIRGSTEAFF.

This chain connects TRBV6-4 to TRBJ2-2; 8 bases align to TRBD2. CDR3 length: 15 amino acids. Germline V gives CDR1 MRHNA, CDR2 SNTAGT. V lost 3 bases and J lost 6; bases outside the gene matches: 6. The CDR3, as DNA: TGTGCCAGCAGTGAATCGCGGGGGGTTGCCGGGGAGCTGTTTTTT. This gives the protein CASSESRGVAGELFF.

The rearrangement links TRBV15 to TRBJ2-3, with no clear D. The germline CDR1 and CDR2 sequences are LNHNV and YYDKDF (reference sequence). The CDR3 length is 14 residues. Trimming removed 0 bases at V and 2 bases at J, with 6 bases between. The CDR3 nucleotides read TGTGCCACCAGCAGAGACGCGAACACAGATACGCAGTATTTT. This encodes CATSRDANTDTQYF.

V and J are TRBV9 and TRBJ2-5; a weak D match, TRBD2 (5 bases). This CDR3 region has 14 residues. Deletions cut 0 bases from V and 2 bases from J, with 8 bases between. Germline-derived CDR1 and CDR2 are SGDLS and YYNGEE. CDR3 protein: CASSVGRGQETQYF. The CDR3 DNA follows: TGTGCCAGCAGCGTAGGTAGAGGGCAAGAGACCCAGTACTTC. Drawing the rest from reference TRBV9 and TRBJ2-5, the complete variable domain is DSGVTQTPKHLITATGQRVTLRCSPRSGDLSVYWYQQSLDQGLQFLIQYYNGEERAKGNILERFSAQQFPDLHSELNLSSLELGDSALYFCASSVGRGQETQYFGPGTRLLVL.

The chain has TRBV3-1 (or the pseudogene TRBV3-2) and TRBJ1-6; 8 nucleotides align to TRBD1. The CDR3 contains 16 residues. Germline V lookup: CDR1 LGHDT, CDR2 YNNKEL (reference sequence). The J segment lost 7 bases and the V segment lost 0 bases, leaving 5 bases of the junction unmatched. The CDR3 sequence: CASSQDGQGGNSPLHF. The CDR3 nucleotides are TGTGCCAGCAGCCAAGACGGACAGGGCGGGAATTCACCCCTCCACTTT.

The V gene is TRBV2, the J gene TRBJ2-2; 7 bases map to TRBD1. The CDR3 has 15 amino acids. V lost 4 bases and J lost 3; bases outside the gene matches: 5. Looked up from germline, CDR1 is SNHLY and CDR2 is FYNNEI. Here the CDR3 reads CASSAGQPYTGELFF. CDR3 bases: TGTGCCAGCAGTGCGGGACAGCCGTACACCGGGGAGCTGTTTTTT.

V is TRBV4-1 and J is TRBJ1-4; 7 bases fit TRBD1. Germline loops: CDR1 MGHRA, CDR2 YSYEKL. There are 16 residues in the CDR3. The V and J ends lost 7 bases and 8 bases, in that order; junction bases with no gene match: 16. CDR3 nucleotide sequence: TGCGCCAGCAAGAATATCGGACAGGCCCTTCGGGAAAAACTGTTTTTT. Protein sequence: CASKNIGQALREKLFF.

This chain connects TRBV19 to TRBJ1-4; TRBD1 matches 7 bases. From germline, CDR1 is LNHDA and CDR2 SQIVND (reference sequence). The CDR3 totals 13 residues. J lost 5 bases, V lost 3 bases, and 0 bases had no gene match. The DNA for the CDR3 is TGTGCCAGTAGTATGGGACAGAATGAAAAACTGTTTTTT. Amino acid sequence: CASSMGQNEKLFF.

V usage is TRBV19 and J usage is TRBJ2-1, with 8 nucleotides matching TRBD2. The CDR3 length is 14 residues. With 8 bases clipped from V and 2 bases from J, the junction kept 5 bases outside the gene matches. The V gene's germline CDR1 is LNHDA and CDR2 SQIVND (reference sequence). For the CDR3, the DNA is TGTGCCAGTGCACGGGAGGGTACCTACAATGAGCAGTTCTTC. Its translation: CASAREGTYNEQFF.

This clone showed up just once. CDR3 nucleotides: TGTGCCAGCAGTGAAGCGGGGACCCGCTCCTACGAGCAGTACGTC. Protein product: CASSEAGTRSYEQYV. The chain is built from TRBV6-1 and TRBJ2-7, with D perhaps TRBD1 or TRBD2 (5 bases each). The V end was cut by 0 bases, the J end by 0 bases, with 9 bases between. The CDR3 is 15 amino acids. CDR1 MNHNS and CDR2 SASEGT come from the germline V gene.

The chain joins TRBV9 to TRBJ1-1; D uncertain. This CDR3 region has 14 residues. Per germline, CDR1 SGDLS and CDR2 YYNGEE. Trimming left V 1 base short and J 0 bases short, with 7 bases between. The CDR3 here is CASSVRPMNTEAFF. CDR3 coding DNA: TGTGCCAGCAGCGTAAGGCCCATGAACACTGAAGCTTTCTTT.

Notes on this clone: Different DNA sequences within this sample yield the same CDR3. This rearrangement joins TRBV4-1 to TRBJ1-1, with 9 bases aligning to TRBD1. J gave up 3 bases and V 1 base, and 6 bases lay outside the gene matches. This CDR3 contains 16 residues. Germline CDR1 is MGHRA and CDR2 is YSYEKL. CDR3 residues: CASSQVRGQGDTEAFF. Here the CDR3 DNA reads TGCGCCAGCAGCCAAGTACGGGGACAGGGAGACACTGAAGCTTTCTTT.

This sequence joins TRBV5-1 and TRBJ2-2; tentative D call: TRBD1 (6 bases). The germline CDR1 and CDR2 sequences are SGHRS and YFSETQ. With 0 bases removed from V and 1 base from J, the gap between germline ends came to 10 bases. The CDR3 runs to 16 residues. The CDR3 here is CASSLAPTGNTGELFF. CDR3 coding DNA: TGCGCCAGCAGCTTGGCTCCGACAGGGAACACCGGGGAGCTGTTTTTT.

The rearrangement joins TRBV24-1 to TRBJ2-3; D is unclear. V shed 4 bases and J shed 3 bases, with 16 bases lying between them. The V gene's germline CDR1 is KGHDR and CDR2 SFDVKD. This CDR3 is built from 16 residues. CDR3 coding DNA: TGTGCCACCAGTGACCGGAAAAGGGATCTGACAGATACGCAGTATTTT. This encodes CATSDRKRDLTDTQYF.

This sequence joins TRBV6-5 and TRBJ2-3; TRBD1 agrees at 9 bases. Per the germline V gene, CDR1 is MNHEY and CDR2 is SVGAGI. Unmatched junction bases numbered 6, after V lost 5 bases and J lost 6 bases. The CDR3 loop spans 14 amino acids. The CDR3: CASSNYRGLDTQYF. The CDR3 region has the DNA TGTGCCAGCAGTAACTACAGGGGGCTCGATACGCAGTATTTT.

This chain uses TRBV15 with TRBJ2-3, with 8 bases lining up with TRBD2. This CDR3 spans 16 amino acids. The V segment lost 1 base and the J segment 6 bases; nucleotides outside the gene matches: 9. Germline-derived CDR1 and CDR2 are LNHNV and YYDKDF (reference sequence). CDR3 nucleotides: TGTGCCACCAGCAGAGCCAAGCGGGGGCCGGGGGATACGCAGTATTTT. It translates to CATSRAKRGPGDTQYF.

The V gene is TRBV24-1, the J gene TRBJ1-4; tentatively, D is TRBD1 (5 bases). This CDR3 contains 15 residues. Germline CDR1 KGHDR, CDR2 SFDVKD. The germline V and J ends were trimmed by 3 bases and 7 bases, with 14 bases remaining between them. The CDR3 is CATSDGPGRVEKLFF. The CDR3 DNA is TGTGCCACCAGTGATGGGCCAGGGAGGGTTGAAAAACTGTTTTTT.

The chain is built from TRBV19 and TRBJ2-2; 7 nucleotides line up with TRBD1. This CDR3 is built from 16 residues. V lost 7 bases, J lost 6 bases, and 14 bases stayed unmatched. Germline loops: CDR1 LNHDA, CDR2 SQIVND (reference sequence). CDR3 coding DNA: TGTGCCAGTACCACTATTACCGGGACAGCTTCCGGGGAGCTGTTTTTT. The encoded protein is CASTTITGTASGELFF.

The gene calls are TRBV19 and TRBJ2-1; tentative D call: TRBD1 (6 bases). Germline V gene sequence: CDR1 LNHDA, CDR2 SQIVND (reference sequence). This CDR3 is 14 amino acids long. Trimming pared 5 bases from V and 7 bases from J, leaving 15 bases between. The chain's CDR3 is CASSFWDKENEQFF. The CDR3 nucleotides read TGTGCCAGTAGTTTCTGGGACAAGGAAAATGAGCAGTTCTTC.

The V gene is TRBV11-2, the J gene TRBJ2-7, with D uncertain. Trimming pared 3 bases from V and 2 bases from J, leaving 8 bases between. Germline CDR1 SGHAT, CDR2 FQNNGV. The CDR3 contains 13 residues. The CDR3 here is CASSLSGPYEQYV. The CDR3, as DNA: TGTGCCAGCAGCTTGTCCGGCCCCTACGAGCAGTACGTC.

The rearrangement joins TRBV2 to TRBJ2-5; no definite D call. CDR3 length equals 17 residues. The ends were cut back, 1 base at V and 5 bases at J, with 20 bases in the middle. The germline CDR1 and CDR2 sequences are SNHLY and FYNNEI. CDR3 DNA: TGTGCCAGCAGTGAAGGGGGTGGGTGGGGTAGGTCGGAGACCCAGTACTTC. Translation: CASSEGGGWGRSETQYF. The complete variable domain, with remaining parts taken from reference TRBV2 and TRBJ2-5, reads EPEVTQTPSHQVTQMGQEVILRCVPISNHLYFYWYRQILGQKVEFLVSFYNNEISEKSEIFDDQFSVERPDGSNFTLKIRSTKLEDSAMYFCASSEGGGWGRSETQYFGPGTRLLVL.

The gene calls are TRBV5-1 and TRBJ1-1; 11 bases align to TRBD1. Germline CDR1 SGHRS, CDR2 YFSETQ. This CDR3 contains 16 residues. J was trimmed by 1 base and V by 5 bases; bases with no gene match: 7. The CDR3 DNA sequence: TGCGCCAGCAGTAAACCGGGACAGGGGGGGAACACTGAAGCTTTCTTT. This sequence encodes CASSKPGQGGNTEAFF.